Listed below are T cell receptor beta chains from one sample, sequenced in a study of response to subunit inactivated influenza vaccine. Each CDR3 protein is one row after TCRdb ran MiXCR on the RT-PCR reads. The table lists 630,000 or so distinct CDR3 sequences, less than 20% of them singletons. The specimen comprised PBMCs from blood, sampled about 13 days after vaccination. The receptors were gathered from a man between 45 and 60 years old who received an inactivated influenza vaccine. The CDR3 runs from the conserved cysteine through the conserved F or W. Fields, in order: J gene, clone size, D gene, V gene, CDR3 DNA, CDR3 protein. D genes are given only for firm matches. Size values are once, few and many counts, or a class for expanded clones, and some rows have none.

>TRBJ2-3|many|TRBD1|TRBV5-1
TGCGCCAGCAGCTTTGTAGGGACAGGAGATACGCAGTATTTT
CASSFVGTGDTQYF
>TRBJ2-6|few|TRBD1|TRBV4-2
TGTGCCAGCAGCCAAGCAGGGGGCTCTGGGGCCAACGTCCTGACTTTC
CASSQAGGSGANVLTF
>TRBJ2-1|-|-|TRBV14
TGTGCCAGCAGCCAATTCCCCCTCAGCATGCGCAATGAGCAGTTCTTC
CASSQFPLSMRNEQFF
>TRBJ2-3|-|TRBD1|TRBV10-3
TGTGCCATTAGACAGGGGACCTACACAGATACGCAGTATTTT
CAIRQGTYTDTQYF
>TRBJ1-5|-|-|TRBV25-1
TGTGCCAGCAGTGGTGGGACCAAGAATCAGCCCCAGCATTTT
CASSGGTKNQPQHF
>TRBJ1-1|few|-|TRBV20-1
TGCAGTGCTAGAGGGACGTTGACTGAAGCTTTCTTT
CSARGTLTEAFF
>TRBJ2-5|few|-|TRBV29-1
TGCAGCGTTCAACGGCAAGAGACCCAGTACTTC
CSVQRQETQYF
>TRBJ1-1|many|-|TRBV28
TGTGCCAGCAGACCGCCGGGCAGCTCGAACACTGAAGCTTTCTTT
CASRPPGSSNTEAFF
>TRBJ2-2|once|TRBD2|TRBV27
TGTGCCAGCACAAGGTCCAGCGGGGGGGCCGGGGAGCTGTTTTTT
CASTRSSGGAGELFF
>TRBJ2-1|-|-|TRBV19
TGTGCCAGTAGTAGGACATTTCACGGCTCCGAGAGGGACAATGAGCAGTTCTTC
CASSRTFHGSERDNEQFF
>TRBJ2-1|few|-|TRBV7-2
TGTGCAAGCCAGTATGGGGTCAATGAGCAGTTCTTC
CASQYGVNEQFF
>TRBJ2-3|few|TRBD2|TRBV19
TGTGCCAGTAGTAGTCGGAGCGGGAGGACTACAGATACGCAGTATTTT
CASSSRSGRTTDTQYF
>TRBJ2-1|-|-|TRBV12-3/TRBV12-4
TGTGCCAGCAGTTTACTCTCCGGGGCGCCCTCCCGAAATGAGCAGTTCTTC
CASSLLSGAPSRNEQFF
>TRBJ2-7|few|-|TRBV28
TGTGCCAGCAGTAAGGATACAGGACGACGGCAGTACTTC
CASSKDTGRRQYF
>TRBJ1-5|many|TRBD1|TRBV29-1
TGCAGCGTCGCTGACAGGGGGTTCGGCAATCAGCCCCAGCATTTT
CSVADRGFGNQPQHF
>TRBJ2-1|-|-|TRBV7-2
TGTGCCAGCAGGAGACCTCCCCTCTCCGAGCAGTTCTTC
CASRRPPLSEQFF
>TRBJ2-7|many|-|TRBV6-1
TGTGCCAGCAGAGGTCAGCAAGCCTACGAGCAGTACTTC
CASRGQQAYEQYF
>TRBJ2-7|-|-|TRBV11-2
TGTGCCAGCAGCTCAATCAGGGCCTACGAGCAGTACTTC
CASSSIRAYEQYF
>TRBJ2-3|-|TRBD2|TRBV14
TGTGCCAGCAGCCCCTTCGTCGGGGGGAGCACAGATACGCAGTATTTT
CASSPFVGGSTDTQYF
>TRBJ2-7|-|-|TRBV20-1
TGCAGTGCTTTGACAGGAGCCTACGAGCAGTACTTC
CSALTGAYEQYF
>TRBJ2-1|-|-|TRBV11-2
TGTGCCAGCAGCCTAACCAGGGCCCCCTACAATGAGCAGTTCTTC
CASSLTRAPYNEQFF
>TRBJ2-1|-|-|TRBV5-1
TGCGCCAGCAGTATGTACGGCAATGAGCAGTTCTTC
CASSMYGNEQFF
>TRBJ1-5|-|-|TRBV4-1
TGCGCCAGCAGCCAAGGGGCGGGTAATAGCAATCAGCCCCAGCATTTT
CASSQGAGNSNQPQHF
>TRBJ2-7|-|TRBD2|TRBV20-1
TGCAGTGCCGACCGCCGCGGGACTAGCGGGGAGTTCACCTACGAGCAGTACTTC
CSADRRGTSGEFTYEQYF
>TRBJ2-1|many|-|TRBV29-1
TGCAGCGTTGAAGATAGTCGGCGGGTACGAGAGCAGTTCTTC
CSVEDSRRVREQFF
>TRBJ2-7|-|-|TRBV11-1
TGTGCCAGCAGCCCAGAGACAGGTCTATACTACGAGCAGTACTTC
CASSPETGLYYEQYF
>TRBJ2-1|-|TRBD2|TRBV2
TGTGCCAGCAGTCGGGGTAGCGGGAGGGCTGAGCAGTTCTTC
CASSRGSGRAEQFF
>TRBJ2-1|-|TRBD2|TRBV5-1
TGCGCCAGCAGCTTGGGATGGACTAGCGGGGACAACGAGCAGTTCTTC
CASSLGWTSGDNEQFF